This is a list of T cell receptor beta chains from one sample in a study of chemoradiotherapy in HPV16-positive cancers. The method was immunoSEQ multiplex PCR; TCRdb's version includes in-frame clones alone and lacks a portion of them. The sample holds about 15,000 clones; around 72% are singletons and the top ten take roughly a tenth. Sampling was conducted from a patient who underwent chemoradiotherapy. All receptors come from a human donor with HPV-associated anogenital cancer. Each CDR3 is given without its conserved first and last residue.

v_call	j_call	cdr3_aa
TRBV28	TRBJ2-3	ASSSRLALSTDTQY
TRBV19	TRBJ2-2	ASSIWGSTKAGELF
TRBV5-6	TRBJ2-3	ASSPTGADTQY
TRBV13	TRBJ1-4	ASSPDRFNEKLF
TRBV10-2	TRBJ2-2	ASSRNGGSTGELF
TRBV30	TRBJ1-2	AWRSGGTSYT
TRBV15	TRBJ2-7	ATSRNLYLGPPYEQY
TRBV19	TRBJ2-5	ATAWTGTQETQY
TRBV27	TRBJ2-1	ASSFHRGSSYNEQF
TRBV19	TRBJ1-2	ASRKMRGLYGYT
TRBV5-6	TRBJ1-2	ASSPPPAYNYGYT
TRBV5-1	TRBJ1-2	ASSELQGARGYT
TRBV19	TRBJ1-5	ASRSQGTVRSNQPQH
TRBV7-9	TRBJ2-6	ASSQLVSSGANVLT
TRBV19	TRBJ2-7	ASSIAGQALREQY
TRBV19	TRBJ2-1	ASSITRTDPNEQF
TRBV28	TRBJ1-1	ASSLGGSTNTEAF
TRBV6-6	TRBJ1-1	ASSYYGLNTEAF
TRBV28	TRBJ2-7	ASSRGLEQY
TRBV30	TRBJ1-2	AWSVYSRWNGYT
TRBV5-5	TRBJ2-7	ASSWKEPYEQY
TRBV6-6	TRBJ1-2	ASRPPQGAGGYT
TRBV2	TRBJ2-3	ASREGGSTDTQY
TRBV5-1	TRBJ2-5	ASSPFTGLQETQY
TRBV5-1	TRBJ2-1	ASSGGSGLNEQF
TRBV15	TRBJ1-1	ATSRDPRAGRTEAF
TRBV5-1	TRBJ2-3	ASSMRDLTDTQY
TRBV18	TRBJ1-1	ASSPPARRDTEAF
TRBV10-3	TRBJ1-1	AISEPGGNTEAF
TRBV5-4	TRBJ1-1	ASSPRTGGAGTEAF
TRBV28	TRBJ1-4	ASSFSKQRPSQKLF
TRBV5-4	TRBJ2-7	ASSPQGAYEQY
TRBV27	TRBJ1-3	ASSPGTGFGNTIY